The 13 T cell receptor beta chains presented below share a single source sample, sequenced in a study of T cells after yellow fever vaccination. TCRdb independently ran MiXCR on the 5' RACE reads; one entry per CDR3 protein. This table has 95,000 to 150,000 distinct CDR3 sequences, approximately 7% appearing once. The material sequenced was CD4+ T cells sorted from PBMCs, taken 10 days after the first yellow fever vaccination. The receptors were sampled from a man aged 18 to 29 who received the YFV17D yellow fever vaccine.

This clonotype turned up a few times. The rearrangement uses TRBV5-1 and TRBJ2-6, with D unresolved. This CDR3 region has 15 residues. Trimming cost V 4 bases and J 0 bases, with 8 bases left between them. Germline values: CDR1 SGHRS, CDR2 YFSETQ. The CDR3 region is CASSTQRSGANVLTF. In DNA, the CDR3 is TGCGCCAGCAGCACACAGCGCTCTGGGGCCAACGTCCTGACTTTC.

The chain links TRBV18 to TRBJ1-1; TRBD1 matches 8 bases. CDR1 and CDR2 from the germline V gene are KGHSH and LQKENI. Trimming at V came to 3 bases and at J to 11 bases, leaving 5 bases not matched to a gene. The CDR3 has 12 residues. The CDR3 DNA reads TGTGCCAGCTCACCGCCCAGGACAGGGGCTTTCTTT. Residues: CASSPPRTGAFF.

This clonotype was found a few times. The chain couples TRBV4-3 to TRBJ2-1; 7 nucleotides agree with TRBD2. V lost 1 base to trimming and J lost 8 bases; unmatched junction nucleotides: 8. CDR1 LGHNA and CDR2 YSLEER come from the germline V gene. CDR3 length: 15 amino acids. The CDR3 reads CASSQGGRAGDEQFF. The CDR3 DNA is TGCGCCAGCAGCCAAGGAGGGAGGGCGGGGGATGAGCAGTTCTTC.

This clonotype was detected many times. The chain is built from TRBV6-1 and TRBJ2-2, with 9 bases matching TRBD2. CDR3 length equals 17 residues. V dropped 5 bases and J dropped 4; count of bases not matched to a gene: 11. From germline, CDR1 is MNHNS and CDR2 SASEGT. The chain's CDR3 is CASSRTSAGTATGELFF. As DNA, the CDR3 is TGTGCCAGCAGTAGGACTAGCGCGGGCACTGCCACCGGGGAGCTGTTTTTT.

In this sample, this clonotype turned up many times. This chain links TRBV5-1 with TRBJ1-1; D remains unclear. Germline V gene sequence: CDR1 SGHRS, CDR2 YFSETQ. Trimming cost V 0 bases and J 5 bases, with 14 bases left between them. The CDR3 loop spans 15 amino acids. CDR3 sequence (DNA): TGCGCCAGCAGCTTGGGGTTCGGGGAAGGGACTGAAGCTTTCTTT. This sequence encodes CASSLGFGEGTEAFF.

This clonotype occurred many times. The gene calls are TRBV29-1 and TRBJ1-2; TRBD1 is a possible D gene (5 bases). This CDR3 spans 13 amino acids. Germline V CDR1 and CDR2: SQVTM, ANQGSEA. V gave up 8 bases and J gave up 2 bases, with 15 bases separating them. The CDR3 region has the DNA TGCAGCTCCCAACGCTGGGGGAACTATGGCTACACCTTC. Protein: CSSQRWGNYGYTF.

CDR3 sequence: CASSLRIATPDQETQYF. CDR3 nucleotides: TGTGCCAGCAGTTTAAGGATAGCCACCCCCGACCAAGAGACCCAGTACTTC. The chain employs TRBV28 and TRBJ2-5; D remains unclear. Germline V gene sequence: CDR1 MDHEN, CDR2 SYDVKM. The CDR3 runs 17 residues. Trimming took 2 bases from V and 0 from J, leaving 16 bases between them.

This clonotype was counted many times. This chain links TRBV5-1 with TRBJ2-2, with 11 bases identical to TRBD1. The CDR3 extends over 16 amino acids. With 4 bases clipped from V and 3 bases from J, the junction kept 5 bases outside the gene matches. The germline CDR1 and CDR2 sequences are SGHRS and YFSETQ. CDR3 protein: CASSDPGQGDTGELFF. DNA for the CDR3: TGCGCCAGCAGCGATCCGGGACAGGGGGACACCGGGGAGCTGTTTTTT.

This clonotype was recorded at least ten times. The V gene is TRBV6-5, the J gene TRBJ1-2; TRBD1 is a possible D gene (6 bases). In germline, CDR1 is MNHEY, CDR2 SVGAGI. The CDR3 runs to 15 residues. V lost 5 bases and J lost 5, with 18 bases in between. The CDR3 region is CASSPGGRGRYGYTF. The CDR3 nucleotides are TGTGCCAGCAGTCCCGGGGGGCGGGGAAGGTATGGCTACACCTTC.

The chain employs TRBV4-2 and TRBJ2-5, with 9 bases aligning to TRBD2. The CDR3 consists of 18 residues. Germline V gives CDR1 LGHNA, CDR2 YNFKEQ. Losses at the gene ends were 4 bases for V and 5 bases for J; bases not matched to a gene: 17. DNA for the CDR3: TGTGCCAGCAGCCCTGTGGGATCTAGCGGGGCCCGGGGGGAGACCCAGTACTTC. Its translation: CASSPVGSSGARGETQYF.

This clonotype has at least ten counts. The V gene is TRBV11-2, the J gene TRBJ2-2; TRBD2 aligns across 10 bases. The CDR3 is made up of 17 amino acids. The V segment lost 5 bases and the J segment 3 bases; nucleotides outside the gene matches: 9. Germline V CDR1 and CDR2: SGHAT, FQNNGV. The CDR3 protein is CASSPLLAGGYTGELFF. Written as DNA, the CDR3 is TGTGCCAGCAGCCCCCTTTTAGCGGGGGGCTACACCGGGGAGCTGTTTTTT.

The V and J genes are TRBV5-1 and TRBJ2-7; 9 bases line up with TRBD1. The germline V gene has CDR1 SGHRS and CDR2 YFSETQ. The V gene end was trimmed by 0 bases and the J gene end by 9 bases; junction bases not matched to a gene: 7. The CDR3 sequence is 14 residues long. The CDR3 spells CASSLGQGGSGQYV. The DNA for the CDR3 is TGCGCCAGCAGCTTGGGACAGGGGGGTTCCGGGCAGTACGTC.

Ten or more counts support this clonotype. The chain couples TRBV12-3 or TRBV12-4 to TRBJ1-2; no reliable D call. This CDR3 has 12 amino acids. V gave up 5 bases and J gave up 8 bases, with 12 bases separating them. DNA for the CDR3: TGTGCCAGCAGTCCAGTAGTTCGGGGCTACACCTTC. It yields the protein CASSPVVRGYTF.